This TCR beta chain was obtained from a study of blood T cell repertoires in COVID-19. Clones were read by immunoSEQ multiplex PCR, and TCRdb kept only the in-frame ones, dropping some. Found here are some 250,000 clones, roughly 86% of them singletons; the top ten hold roughly 4.9%. CDR3 length equals 15 residues. From germline, CDR1 is LNHDA and CDR2 SQIVND (reference sequence). After removal of 4 bases from V and 5 bases from J, the junction contained 6 bases not matched to a gene. This chain uses TRBV19 with TRBJ2-1, with 9 positions matching TRBD2. The material sequenced was peripheral blood. The clonotype was recovered from a woman in her sixties with COVID-19, enrolled during active disease. CDR3 DNA: TGTGCCAGTAGTAACCGCGGGAGGGTCCACAATGAGCAGTTCTTC. Translation: CASSNRGRVHNEQFF. The variable domain in full, with the rest retrieved from reference TRBV19 and TRBJ2-1, is DGGITQSPKYLFRKEGQNVTLSCEQNLNHDAMYWYRQDPGQGLRLIYYSQIVNDFQKGDIAEGYSVSREKKESFPLTVTSAQKNPTAFYLCASSNRGRVHNEQFFGPGTRLTVL.